These T cell receptor beta chains were read from a single sample in a study of liver allograft versus peripheral blood T cells. TCRdb redid the calling of the reads with MiXCR, one entry per CDR3 protein. The table shows several thousand distinct CDR3 sequences, with over 20% occurring only once. The source is a human patient who had a liver transplant. Among the T cells, some may be from the graft donor. CDR3s leave out the opening cysteine and the closing phenylalanine or tryptophan. Fields, in order: clone size, J gene, V gene, CDR3 protein. A row's size may be missing; if present it is once, few, many or a size class.

medium-sized	TRBJ2-2	TRBV10-3	AISEDPNTGELF
.	TRBJ2-3	TRBV7-9	ASSPRGLPKSTDTQY
medium-sized	TRBJ1-1	TRBV7-9	ASSSWDRGFNTEAF
.	TRBJ2-7	TRBV7-3	ASSLALRGEQY
medium-sized	TRBJ1-1	TRBV5-4	ASSPDRASTEAF
medium-sized	TRBJ2-1	TRBV19	ASRLAGGPNEQF
medium-sized	TRBJ1-5	TRBV6-7	ASTLAIGRNQPQH
medium-sized	TRBJ1-1	TRBV7-2	ASSSPGYLNTEAF
medium-sized	TRBJ2-1	TRBV5-1	ASSSYASGTQPRGSYNEQF
medium-sized	TRBJ2-7	TRBV7-9	ASSLAFREQY
medium-sized	TRBJ1-5	TRBV20-1	SAGREFENQPQH
medium-sized	TRBJ2-2	TRBV10-3	AIGMAGGSNTGELF
medium-sized	TRBJ1-6	TRBV7-2	ASSGVYSPLH
.	TRBJ2-7	TRBV12-3/TRBV12-4	ASSAGTLYEQY
few	TRBJ1-1	TRBV19	ATSDTLNTEAF
medium-sized	TRBJ2-2	TRBV18	ASSSGTSGRAGTGELF
.	TRBJ2-1	TRBV24-1	ATAGGAPNNEQF
.	TRBJ2-5	TRBV7-2	ASTIVSGAQY
few	TRBJ2-3	TRBV10-3	AIWGGQDTQY
.	TRBJ1-2	TRBV2	ASSEDRPILNGYT
medium-sized	TRBJ2-1	TRBV6-5	ASSYPRVAGGRNEQF
.	TRBJ1-2	TRBV5-1	ASSLDSRNYGYT
.	TRBJ1-1	TRBV3-1	ASSPRDRAAF
large	TRBJ1-4	TRBV6-2/TRBV6-3	ASTRRQRRTNEKLF
medium-sized	TRBJ1-2	TRBV5-5	ASSSAWQNYGYT
medium-sized	TRBJ2-7	TRBV7-2	ASSSGLTYEQY
medium-sized	TRBJ1-2	TRBV28	ASTRQGPFYGYT
medium-sized	TRBJ1-5	TRBV20-1	SARTDGNQPQH
medium-sized	TRBJ1-5	TRBV12-3/TRBV12-4	ASSPSQGMWNQPQH
.	TRBJ2-5	TRBV12-3/TRBV12-4	ASSLVPGQGLTTQY
medium-sized	TRBJ1-1	TRBV19	ASTSQRGGIEAF